This T cell receptor (beta chain) was found in a study of cytomegalovirus exposure and HLA in healthy donors (dated by TCRdb to about 2017). In terms of the full investigation: An earlier analysis of approximately 640 of the donors reported roughly 270 Gb of sequence data and around 120 million unique TCR beta sequences from 150 million to 200 million T cells. An early release covering roughly 600 HLA-typed donors comprised around 300 gigabases of sequencing data and around 85 million unique TCR sequences. Among the roughly 390 genotyped donors, approximately 82% belonged to the genetic ancestry cluster associated with self-reported Caucasian donors. The study aimed to test whether signatures of past pathogen exposure could be identified by cataloging public T cell receptors. Using immunosequencing, the study profiled T cell repertoires from around 670 subjects and related those repertoires to cytomegalovirus serostatus. Besides the first cohort of 666 subjects, a separate validation cohort made up of roughly 120 different subjects was used. High-throughput TCR immunosequencing, statistical association of individual TCRs with disease status, and machine learning were combined to predict cytomegalovirus infection status. In a later analysis, previously published TCR beta repertoires from 670 or so donors were re-analyzed and high-resolution HLA genotyping was added so that TCR occurrence patterns could be studied. The later analysis used no new phenotypic data to find candidate immune exposures, relying instead on TCR beta sequences and their occurrence across donors. To decide whether each TCR beta V gene segment behaved as functional or pseudogenic, an earlier analysis of 587 of the donors relied on high-throughput TCR beta sequencing. Donor age, sex, ethnicity and CMV serostatus were compiled together with the repertoire data. Genome-wide SNP genotypes for about 60% of the roughly 700 donors were used in a later genetic analysis, which treated that subset as a discovery cohort. All discovery cohort repertoires had been generated on a single sequencing platform. Both class I and class II loci were covered by HLA typing, at four-digit resolution. The number of typed donors differed by locus: about 620-640 for A, B, C, DRB1 and DQB1; approximately 520 for DQA1; 600 to 610 for DPA1; and 450 to 480 for DPB1. Because of strong linkage in the cohort, 5 or 6 DR-DQ haplotypes were treated as single units for association and clustering. Across 398 genotyped donors of the cohort, an average of roughly 250,000 unique TCR beta nucleotide sequences per donor were sequenced, and 15% to 20% of those sequences were non-productive. What the work shows at the level of the full study, not this receptor alone: About 17 rarely observed V segments, including chromosome 9 orphons, were excluded from the earlier analysis of several hundred of the donors because counts were too low. HLA typing was unavailable for some donors at each locus, so association tests used only the typed subset. Across donors, most TCR sequences were observed very rarely, whereas some public TCRs were present in many individuals. Linkage disequilibrium might explain the correlated functional status among segregating V segments, but an unknown experimental factor could not be ruled out. In a later analysis, some 18,000 TCR beta sequences were associated with specific HLA alleles at a false discovery rate of 0.05. In a later genetic analysis, a missense DCLRE1C variant was associated with V-gene and J-gene trimming of TCR beta chains, and the association was replicated in an independent cohort. In an earlier analysis of about 600 of the donors, most TCR beta V segments appeared in productive rearrangements about 87% or about 30% of the time, broadly matching IMGT annotations. In both the original and validation cohorts, the classifier was reported to diagnose cytomegalovirus status with high specificity and sensitivity. A later analysis found that HLA-associated TCR beta chains were more clonally expanded and had lower generation probabilities than equally common non-associated chains. Most CMV-associated TCR beta chains appeared to be HLA-restricted in a later analysis, and the HLA associations seemed to be driven largely by CMV exposure. The only immune exposure information available for the cohort was CMV serostatus. The authors suggested that the approach could potentially be extended to other disease states and immunological phenotypes. The study listed 164 TCR beta chains as associated with cytomegalovirus. In a later genetic analysis, fewer N-insertions in productive TCRs were reported among donors in an Asian-associated ancestry cluster than the approximately 630-donor mean. A few of the identified cytomegalovirus-associated TCR beta chains were confirmed in vitro to be specific for cytomegalovirus antigens. A cluster of highly shared sequence variants was judged likely to represent a technical artifact of the sequencing pipeline. A further reported finding was that TCR beta sequences accurately predicted the HLA-A and HLA-B alleles for most subjects in the first cohort. In this cohort, only TCR beta chains were sequenced, and detectable features were limited by the absence of alpha or paired-chain data. Sequencing depth was assumed to be roughly uniform across donors in the presence/absence analyses, though that assumption may not hold. Several of the top co-occurrence clusters appeared to be linked to parvovirus B19, influenza, CMV and Epstein-Barr virus, according to a later analysis. Some IMGT-functional V segments, including TRBV6-2 and TRBV6-3, could not be distinguished by the 87-base-pair reads and were therefore excluded. In a later analysis, TCR association rates were found to vary across HLA loci, with the most associated TCRs seen for DRB1 alleles and the fewest for HLA-C alleles. Assigning TCR associations to individual alleles was difficult when HLA alleles, especially DR and DQ, strongly co-occurred.

The germline V gene (reference sequence) gives CDR1 as MNHNY and CDR2 as SVGAGI. From cysteine to phenylalanine, the CDR3 is 13 amino acids long. The kept DNA is CDR3 alone, 39 bases in frame from the first base. V loses 5 bases of germline sequence and J loses 5 bases, and the interval between the two ends is 12 bases. With regard to this clone: Its cognate antigen has yet to be identified. No clone much larger than this one lies a single base away; base qualities are absent.

In total, roughly 670 healthy bone marrow donors made up the cohort. All cohort members were sampled while nominally healthy, although unrecorded immune exposures were likely present. The donor tested CMV seronegative, placing the donor among the 300 to 450 seronegative members of the cohort. A peripheral blood sample was collected from each donor, and TCR beta sequencing was performed on peripheral blood mononuclear cells. Genomic DNA extraction from the blood cell samples was performed with the Qiagen DNeasy Blood Extraction Kit. The library came from the immunoSEQ multiplex PCR assay. For the multiplex PCR, a mixture combining 60 forward primers for TCR Vbeta segments and 13 reverse primers for TCR Jbeta segments was used. The CDR3 region of rearranged TCR beta genes was amplified from genomic DNA with a multiplex PCR assay. The Illumina HiSeq System was used to sequence the amplified TCR beta libraries as 87-base-pair reads. Per the authors' processing: Across the roughly 640 repertoires, a later analysis counted about 81 million unique TCR beta chains, approximately 12 million of which were shared by at least two donors. A nearest-neighbor algorithm error-corrected the raw reads and collapsed the reads into unique sequences, merging closely related sequences to remove PCR and sequencing errors. To assign V, D and J gene segments, CDR3 sequences were aligned to IMGT reference sequences. Each retained sequence needed at least a six-nucleotide match to both a V gene segment and a J gene segment. Rearrangements were called productive when the CDR3 lacked stop codons and stayed in frame with V and J; all others were non-productive. CDR3 was defined according to IMGT convention as the region running from the second conserved V-encoded cysteine to the conserved J-encoded phenylalanine. Sequences without an unambiguous match to a single V gene segment were excluded from the earlier analysis of about 640 of the donors. In an earlier analysis of a few hundred of the donors, V segments were called functional above 56.7% productive rearrangements and were called segregating when the between-donor standard deviation exceeded 5%. A statistical classification framework was developed to diagnose cytomegalovirus status using the catalog of TCR beta chain sequences. In a later analysis, TCR nucleotide sequences were compared against IMGT/GENE-DB human TR gene sequences so that V and J genes could be assigned. Using the TCRdist pipeline, a later analysis assigned CDR3 sequences along with most-parsimonious VDJ recombination scenarios. In a later analysis, each TCR beta chain was defined by its CDR3 amino acid sequence together with its V-gene family, and reads lacking a unique V-gene family were excluded. As a way to deal with suspected cross-contamination and a sequencing artifact, a later analysis dropped approximately 570 nucleotide sequences that were highly shared and had low generation probability. A later analysis calculated a clonal expansion index for each public chain from normalized within-repertoire ranks of inferred template counts. In a later analysis, generation probabilities were computed using a VDJ recombination model fitted to out-of-frame rearrangements, and the results were checked against IGoR. A later analysis scored TCR-TCR, TCR-HLA and TCR-CMV co-occurrence with hypergeometric tests, applying a repertoire-size bias correction to TCR pairs. False discovery rates were estimated in a later analysis by permuting HLA or CMV assignments 20 times. In a later analysis, co-occurring TCRs were grouped with DBSCAN, and TCRdist sequence similarity was added when clustering was performed within HLA-allele-positive subsets. For co-occurrence clustering, repertoires with fewer than 30,000 or more than 120,000 public chains were excluded, along with five repertoires with anomalous nucleotide sharing. The table was pulled from immuneACCESS by TCRdb, which kept in-frame rearrangements only. Such tables lose some clones; where checked, under half of the loss comes from unresolved V genes, and the rest has no known cause. The DNA was the basis for D and trimming; V, J and clone size are from that table. Across this sample there are some 120,000 clones, with about 80% seen only once. The ten largest make up roughly 3.1% of the sample.

This TCR derives from a man aged 25-45 years in good health and CMV-seronegative. The chain couples TRBV6-6 to TRBJ1-2; the D gene is possibly TRBD1, with 6 bases matching. The sample was PBMCs. The DNA sequence follows: TGTGCCAGCAGTAAAACAGGGTCTTATGGCTACACCTTC. Its protein reads: CASSKTGSYGYTF.